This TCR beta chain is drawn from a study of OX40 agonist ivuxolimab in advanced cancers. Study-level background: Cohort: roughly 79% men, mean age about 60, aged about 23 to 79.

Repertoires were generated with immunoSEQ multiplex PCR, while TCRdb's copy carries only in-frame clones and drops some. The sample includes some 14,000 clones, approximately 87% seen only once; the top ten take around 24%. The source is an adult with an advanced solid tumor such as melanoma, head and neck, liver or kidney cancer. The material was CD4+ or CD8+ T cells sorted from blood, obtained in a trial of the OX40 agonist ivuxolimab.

CDR3 amino acids: CASSKGGQNEQFF. The CDR3, as DNA: TGTGCCAGCAGCAAAGGGGGGCAGAATGAGCAGTTCTTC. The gene calls are TRBV7-3 and TRBJ2-1, with D tentatively TRBD1 or TRBD2 (6 bases each). This CDR3 comprises 13 residues. Trimming took off 5 bases at V and 7 bases at J, with 12 bases between the two ends. Germline CDR1 reads SGHTA; CDR2 reads FQGTGA.